This T cell receptor (beta chain) is from a study of Ad26.COV2.S vaccination and SARS-CoV-2 variants. Study-wide results and limits: Spike-specific CD8+ and CD4+ T cell responses reportedly showed substantial breadth after vaccination. Placebo recipients trailed vaccine recipients in spike-specific TCR breadth.

The treatment: around 19 received Ad26.COV2.S at low or high dose, single or two shots; 5 received placebo; per-sample allocation not given. Following the first vaccine or placebo injection, samples were taken on day 63. Some clones are missing from TCRdb's copy, which holds only in-frame ones; the method was immunoSEQ multiplex PCR. The table records 320,000 or so clones, roughly 90% of them present only once. CDR3 length: 16 amino acids. The J segment lost 9 bases and the V segment lost 1 base, leaving 9 bases of the junction unmatched. CDR1 and CDR2 (germline): KGHSH, LQKENI. Note on this clone: Its matching antigen is unknown.

This material consisted of peripheral blood, taken in a trial of Ad26.COV2.S vaccine versus placebo. The chain combines TRBV18 with TRBJ1-6; 7 nucleotides line up with TRBD1. This clonotype was obtained from a person aged 18 to 59 who received the Ad26.COV2.S COVID-19 vaccine or a placebo. This CDR3 reads CASSPLEGATSSPLHF. The CDR3, as DNA: TGTGCCAGCTCACCACTGGAGGGGGCGACCAGTTCACCCCTCCACTTT.